The 21 T cell receptor beta chains below were found in one sample sequenced in a study of T cells in tuberculosis. Clones were sequenced by immunoSEQ multiplex PCR, and TCRdb holds only the in-frame ones, with some missing. The data show about 30,000 clones, 90% seen once. The sequenced sample was PBMCs. These receptors came from a donor aged 10-30 years with latent tuberculosis or without tuberculosis infection.

This chain connects TRBV9 to TRBJ1-2; 9 bases match TRBD1. Trimming cost V 4 bases and J 6 bases; bases outside gene matches: 10. The CDR3 contains 15 residues. Germline V gives CDR1 SGDLS, CDR2 YYNGEE. The CDR3 loop reads CASSIRDRAWNGYTF. CDR3 in DNA: TGTGCCAGCAGCATCCGGGACAGGGCTTGGAATGGCTACACCTTC.

The rearrangement uses TRBV29-1 and TRBJ1-4; possibly TRBD1 for D (5 bases). The CDR3 runs to 14 residues. V was trimmed by 2 bases and J by 6 bases, leaving 13 bases between them. The germline V gene encodes CDR1 SQVTM and CDR2 ANQGSEA. The CDR3 spells CSVEFGGGDEKLFF. DNA for the CDR3: TGCAGCGTTGAATTCGGGGGAGGAGATGAAAAACTGTTTTTT.

The V gene is TRBV5-4, the J gene TRBJ1-2; 7 bases agree with TRBD1. The ends lost 2 bases at V and 8 bases at J; junction bases unmatched: 6. This CDR3 is built from 13 residues. Germline assignment: CDR1 SGHNT and CDR2 YYREEE (reference sequence). The CDR3 protein is CASSFLTGEGYTF. In nucleotides, the CDR3 is TGTGCCAGCAGCTTCTTAACAGGGGAAGGCTACACCTTC.

This chain connects TRBV9 to TRBJ2-3; TRBD2 agrees at 11 bases. The ends lost 0 bases at V and 0 bases at J; junction bases unmatched: 6. Per germline, CDR1 SGDLS and CDR2 YYNGEE. The CDR3 is made up of 18 amino acids. Written as DNA, the CDR3 is TGTGCCAGCAGCGTAGGACTAGCGGGGAGCCCTAGCACAGATACGCAGTATTTT. Translation gives CASSVGLAGSPSTDTQYF.

CDR3 sequence reads: CASKIRGHEKLFF. CDR3 in DNA: TGTGCCAGCAAAATCAGGGGGCATGAAAAACTGTTTTTT. The rearrangement joins TRBV2 to TRBJ1-4, with 8 bases that match TRBD1. CDR1 and CDR2 (germline): SNHLY, FYNNEI. The CDR3 is 13 amino acids. Trimming removed 7 bases from V and 6 bases from J; junction bases left unmatched: 4.

This chain links TRBV28 with TRBJ2-2, with 7 nucleotides matching TRBD1. Germline lookup yields CDR1 MDHEN and CDR2 SYDVKM. This CDR3 spans 16 amino acids. The junction had 12 bases not matched to a gene; V was cut back by 5 bases and J by 6 bases. The CDR3 region is CASSPHRQGYSGELFF. DNA of the CDR3: TGTGCCAGCAGTCCGCATCGACAGGGTTACTCCGGGGAGCTGTTTTTT.

CDR3 sequence: CASSQDRRGAGELFF. The CDR3 nucleotides read TGCGCCAGCAGCCAAGATAGGCGGGGCGCCGGGGAGCTGTTTTTT. The rearrangement uses TRBV4-3 and TRBJ2-2; D might be TRBD2 (6 bases). The CDR3 contains 15 residues. The germline V gene encodes CDR1 LGHNA and CDR2 YSLEER. The V gene lost 0 bases and the J gene lost 6 bases, with 11 bases spanning the gap.

The J gene is TRBJ2-2, the V gene TRBV29-1; tentative D call: TRBD2 (6 bases). The CDR3 contains 14 residues. The germline V gene encodes CDR1 SQVTM and CDR2 ANQGSEA. Trimming stripped 7 bases from V and 3 bases from J, with 15 bases between. The CDR3 DNA is TGCAGCGCTGTCCGGGGGTCAGACACCGGGGAGCTGTTTTTT. As protein: CSAVRGSDTGELFF.

This clone was observed a handful of times. V is TRBV7-9 and J is TRBJ1-5; 9 nucleotides match TRBD1. This CDR3 is built from 15 residues. Germline values: CDR1 SEHNR, CDR2 FQNEAQ (reference sequence). With 9 bases clipped from V and 9 bases from J, the junction kept 15 bases outside the gene matches. The CDR3 here is CASPPGQGPPGPQHF. The CDR3 bases are TGTGCCAGTCCTCCGGGACAGGGACCCCCCGGGCCCCAGCATTTT. The full variable domain, completed using reference TRBV7-9 and TRBJ1-5, is DTGVSQNPRHKITKRGQNVTFRCDPISEHNRLYWYRQTLGQGPEFLTYFQNEAQLEKSRLLSDRFSAERPKGSFSTLEIQRTEQGDSAMYLCASPPGQGPPGPQHFGDGTRLSIL.

The chain uses TRBV28 and TRBJ2-1, with TRBD2 identical over 8 bases. Trimming at V came to 2 bases and at J to 4 bases, leaving 4 bases not matched to a gene. Germline CDR1 is MDHEN and CDR2 is SYDVKM. CDR3 length: 15 residues. The CDR3 DNA follows: TGTGCCAGCAGTTTAGCCGGGGGGGCATACAATGAGCAGTTCTTC. It is translated as CASSLAGGAYNEQFF. Based on the CDR3 plus reference TRBV28 and TRBJ2-1, the full variable domain is DVKVTQSSRYLVKRTGEKVFLECVQDMDHENMFWYRQDPGLGLRLIYFSYDVKMKEKGDIPEGYSVSREKKERFSLILESASTNQTSMYLCASSLAGGAYNEQFFGPGTRLTVL.

This sequence joins TRBV28 and TRBJ2-2; the match to TRBD2 covers 9 bases. From germline, CDR1 is MDHEN and CDR2 SYDVKM. V gave up 6 bases and J gave up 0 bases; unmatched junction bases: 2. The CDR3 consists of 15 residues. The CDR3 region has the DNA TGTGCCAGCAGACTAGCGGGCGCGAACACCGGGGAGCTGTTTTTT. It translates to CASRLAGANTGELFF.

The chain carries TRBV19 and TRBJ2-7, with 10 bases fitting TRBD2. The CDR3 extends over 13 amino acids. The germline V gene encodes CDR1 LNHDA and CDR2 SQIVND (reference sequence). Written as DNA, the CDR3 is TGTTCGGCGGGAGCGGGGGGGACCTACGAGCAGTACTTC. The encoded protein is CSAGAGGTYEQYF.

The rearrangement links TRBV19 to TRBJ2-7, with D possibly matching TRBD1 (5 bases). Germline CDR1 is LNHDA and CDR2 is SQIVND (reference sequence). The CDR3 sequence is 14 residues long. Trimming removed 8 bases at V and 0 bases at J, with 14 bases between. CDR3 amino acids: CASSRGYSSYEQYF. The CDR3 nucleotides read TGTGCCAGTTCTAGGGGCTATAGCTCCTACGAGCAGTACTTC.

The chain is built from TRBV29-1 and TRBJ2-3, with D tentatively TRBD2 (5 bases). This CDR3 is 16 amino acids long. V was shortened by 1 base and J by 0 bases, with 14 bases between the two germline ends. Germline CDR1 SQVTM, CDR2 ANQGSEA. In DNA, the CDR3 is TGCAGCGTTGAAGGGGTTAGCGCCGCTAGCACAGATACGCAGTATTTT. Residues: CSVEGVSAASTDTQYF.

J is TRBJ1-1 and V is TRBV5-1; no definite D call. V gave up 0 bases and J gave up 1 base, with 7 bases separating them. Germline CDR1 reads SGHRS; CDR2 reads YFSETQ. This CDR3 is built from 14 residues. CDR3 coding DNA: TGCGCCAGCAGCTTGGACAGTGGGAACACTGAAGCTTTCTTT. As protein: CASSLDSGNTEAFF.

The chain joins TRBV7-6 to TRBJ2-5, with 9 bases lining up with TRBD2. Unmatched junction bases numbered 9, after V lost 5 bases and J lost 5 bases. There are 15 residues in the CDR3. Per germline, CDR1 SGHVS and CDR2 FNYEAQ. Here the CDR3 reads CASSPLGGGAETQYF. The CDR3 nucleotides read TGTGCCAGCAGCCCCCTGGGCGGGGGGGCGGAGACCCAGTACTTC.

The gene calls are TRBV10-3 and TRBJ2-7, with TRBD1 identical over 7 bases. J lost 2 bases, V lost 3 bases, and 4 bases had no gene match. Germline V gene lookup returns CDR1 ENHRY and CDR2 SYGVKD. This CDR3 spans 14 amino acids. Written as DNA, the CDR3 is TGTGCCATCAGTGAACCCGGGACAGCCTACGAGCAGTACTTC. Protein product: CAISEPGTAYEQYF.

CDR3 region: CASSMDSVDTQYF. The CDR3 DNA reads as TGTGCCAGCAGTATGGACTCCGTAGATACGCAGTATTTT. The chain carries TRBV27 and TRBJ2-3; the D gene is possibly TRBD2 (5 bases). Germline assignment: CDR1 MNHEY and CDR2 SMNVEV (reference sequence). V lost 5 bases and J 5 bases, leaving 11 bases between the germline ends. The CDR3 loop spans 13 amino acids.

This chain uses TRBV19 with TRBJ2-7; 8 bases line up with TRBD1. There are 15 residues in the CDR3. The germline gives CDR1 LNHDA, CDR2 SQIVND (reference sequence). With 5 bases clipped from V and 0 bases from J, the junction kept 6 bases outside the gene matches. This CDR3 reads CASSVQTGGSYEQYF. In DNA form, the CDR3 reads TGTGCCAGTAGTGTACAAACAGGGGGCTCCTACGAGCAGTACTTC. Looking up the rest from reference TRBV19 and TRBJ2-7 gives the full variable domain: DGGITQSPKYLFRKEGQNVTLSCEQNLNHDAMYWYRQDPGQGLRLIYYSQIVNDFQKGDIAEGYSVSREKKESFPLTVTSAQKNPTAFYLCASSVQTGGSYEQYFGPGTRLTVT.

The V call is TRBV10-3, the J call TRBJ1-2; possible D gene TRBD1, 5 bases. The CDR3 runs 13 residues. V lost 2 bases and J 7 bases, leaving 11 bases between the germline ends. CDR1 ENHRY and CDR2 SYGVKD come from the germline V gene. The CDR3, as DNA: TGTGCCATCAGTGAGCAACCCCAGGGTGGCTACACCTTC. Amino acids: CAISEQPQGGYTF.

The chain has TRBV10-3 and TRBJ2-3; 10 nucleotides agree with TRBD2. Germline lookup yields CDR1 ENHRY and CDR2 SYGVKD. The CDR3 contains 17 residues. The V gene end was trimmed by 0 bases and the J gene end by 0 bases; junction bases not matched to a gene: 3. CDR3 residues: CAISESPSGSSTDTQYF. CDR3 nucleotides: TGTGCCATCAGTGAGTCGCCTAGCGGGAGTAGCACAGATACGCAGTATTTT.